These 4 T cell receptor beta chains came from one sample sequenced in a study of patients and donors after allogeneic stem cell transplantation. TCRdb re-derived calls from the RT-PCR reads in MiXCR, one entry per CDR3 protein. The data show some 880,000 distinct CDR3 sequences, roughly 17% seen once. Sequenced material: blood, either unsorted or a sorted T cell fraction (not recorded which). These receptors came from a human donor who was either an allogeneic HSCT recipient or a stem cell or donor lymphocyte infusion donor (not recorded which). It is not recorded whose cells these are; they may come from a transplant donor.

This clonotype was detected only a few times. The V call is TRBV12-3 or TRBV12-4, the J call TRBJ2-3; D not resolved. The CDR3 sequence is 15 residues long. V lost 1 base to trimming and J lost 2 bases, with 10 bases between them. The CDR3 is CASSLGIQNTDTQYF. CDR3 DNA sequence: TGTGCCAGCAGTTTAGGGATACAGAACACAGATACGCAGTATTTT.

V and J are TRBV18 and TRBJ2-3; D is possibly TRBD2 (5 bases). V lost 3 bases and J 7 bases, leaving 14 bases between the germline ends. Per germline, CDR1 KGHSH and CDR2 LQKENI. The CDR3 is 14 residues long. CDR3: CASSPRPTGNTQYF. DNA of the CDR3: TGTGCCAGCTCACCGCGGCCTACGGGGAATACGCAGTATTTT.

This clonotype was detected only a few times. This CDR3 is CASSPGDGEKLFF. CDR3 bases: TGCGCCAGCAGCCCAGGGGACGGTGAAAAACTGTTTTTT. The chain carries TRBV5-1 and TRBJ1-4, with D possibly matching TRBD1 (6 bases). V lost 4 bases and J lost 7, with 11 bases in between. From germline, CDR1 is SGHRS and CDR2 YFSETQ. This CDR3 has 13 amino acids.

The chain links TRBV6-1 to TRBJ1-5; the match to TRBD1 covers 7 bases. Germline CDR1 is MNHNS and CDR2 is SASEGT. V lost 6 bases and J lost 6; bases outside the gene matches: 14. The CDR3 extends over 16 amino acids. The CDR3: CASSHPQGPTPQPQHF. The CDR3 nucleotides are TGTGCCAGCAGCCACCCACAGGGGCCCACCCCTCAGCCCCAGCATTTT.